This passage covers 18 T cell receptor beta chains from one sample sequenced in a study of T cells in Graves' hyperthyroidism and ophthalmopathy. The TCR beta CDR3 regions underwent amplification using RNA transcripts as the source. The TCR CDR3 first-round RT-PCR relied on the HTBI primer set. TCRdb reprocessed the multiplex PCR reads with MiXCR, giving one entry per CDR3 protein. The table includes about 760,000 distinct CDR3 sequences, around a third detected once. The material sequenced was blood. These receptors all come from a woman aged 40-49 years with Graves' hyperthyroidism.

This clonotype was picked up a small number of times. V and J are TRBV12-3 or TRBV12-4 and TRBJ1-1; the D is unclear. V lost 0 bases and J lost 5, with 13 bases in between. This CDR3 contains 15 residues. DNA of the CDR3: TGTGCCAGCAGTTTAGCGCCGGAACGCCGGACTGAAGCTTTCTTT. This codes for CASSLAPERRTEAFF.

This clonotype was detected ten times or more. This sequence joins TRBV12-3 or TRBV12-4 and TRBJ1-4; 7 nucleotides line up with TRBD1. Trimming removed 6 bases from V and 10 bases from J; junction bases left unmatched: 8. The CDR3 runs 13 residues. CDR3 in DNA: TGTGCCAGCAGCCCGACAGGGCTGGGAAAACTGTTTTTT. It translates to CASSPTGLGKLFF.

This clonotype was detected a few times. The V call is TRBV20-1, the J call TRBJ2-7; no firm D call. V lost 5 bases, J lost 1 base, and 18 bases lay in between. From germline, CDR1 is DFQATT and CDR2 SNEGSKA (reference sequence). The length of the CDR3 is 15 residues. In DNA form, the CDR3 reads TGCAGTGCTTACGACCGCATCGGAGTATCCTACGAGCAGTACTTC. Translating gives CSAYDRIGVSYEQYF.

This clonotype occurred many times. The rearrangement uses TRBV29-1 and TRBJ1-2; D not certain. The V gene's germline CDR1 is SQVTM and CDR2 ANQGSEA. With 6 bases removed from V and 2 bases from J, the gap between germline ends came to 10 bases. The CDR3 has 12 residues. This CDR3 reads CSVRSGNYGYTF. CDR3 sequence (DNA): TGCAGCGTCCGATCTGGGAACTATGGCTACACCTTC.

This clonotype came up a few times. The CDR3 DNA reads TGTGCCAGGGGAACCCACCCTGAAGCTTTCTTT. This sequence encodes CARGTHPEAFF. V usage is TRBV2 and J usage is TRBJ1-1; D remains ambiguous. CDR3 length equals 11 residues. Trimming pared 9 bases from V and 6 bases from J, leaving 11 bases between. Per germline, CDR1 SNHLY and CDR2 FYNNEI.

The chain couples TRBV6-2 or TRBV6-3 to TRBJ1-1, with a tentative D call TRBD1 (6 bases). From germline, CDR1 is MNHEY and CDR2 SVGEGT. The CDR3 extends over 14 amino acids. V lost 4 bases, J lost 4 bases, and 13 bases lay in between. The CDR3 loop is CASSWTVRGTEAFF. CDR3 DNA: TGTGCCAGCAGTTGGACAGTCAGGGGCACTGAAGCTTTCTTT.

This clonotype was picked up many times. The chain joins TRBV29-1 to TRBJ1-2; 8 bases map to TRBD1. CDR1 and CDR2 from the germline V gene are SQVTM and ANQGSEA. The CDR3 loop spans 13 amino acids. J was trimmed by 7 bases and V by 4 bases; bases with no gene match: 8. DNA for the CDR3: TGCAGCGTTGCAGGGGGCGCGGGACTTGGCTACACCTTC. Protein sequence: CSVAGGAGLGYTF. The full variable domain, completed using reference TRBV29-1 and TRBJ1-2, is SAVISQKPSRDICQRGTSLTIQCQVDSQVTMMFWYRQQPGQSLTLIATANQGSEATYESGFVIDKFPISRPNLTFSTLTVSNMSPEDSSIYLCSVAGGAGLGYTFGSGTRLTVV.

The chain has TRBV10-3 and TRBJ2-2, with D hard to call. The CDR3 runs to 15 residues. Germline assignment: CDR1 ENHRY and CDR2 SYGVKD. Trimming removed 10 bases at V and 0 bases at J, with 15 bases between. CDR3 residues: CASSPWPANTGELFF. The CDR3 region has the DNA TGTGCCAGCTCACCATGGCCGGCGAACACCGGGGAGCTGTTTTTT.

V gene TRBV30 combines with J gene TRBJ1-1; 7 nucleotides line up with TRBD1. CDR1 is GTSNPN, CDR2 SVGIG, per germline (reference sequence). This CDR3 comprises 13 residues. This CDR3 reads CAWGQQENTEAFF. CDR3 in DNA: TGTGCTTGGGGACAGCAAGAGAACACTGAAGCTTTCTTT.

Only a few counts were recorded for this clonotype. A much larger clone lies one base from this, so it may be a read error. The chain is built from TRBV29-1 and TRBJ1-5; tentatively, D is TRBD1 (6 bases). Germline CDR1 SQVTM, CDR2 ANQGSEA. This CDR3 has 13 amino acids. Trimming pared 2 bases from V and 6 bases from J, leaving 11 bases between. The CDR3 DNA reads as TGCAGCGTTGAACCGGGAGGGGGTCAGCCCCAGCATTTT. This translates into CSVEPGGGQPQHF.

Many counts were recorded for this clonotype. This chain connects TRBV9 to TRBJ1-2; D is unclear. Germline V gives CDR1 SGDLS, CDR2 YYNGEE. The CDR3 loop spans 13 amino acids. The V end lost 0 bases, the J end lost 8 bases, and 11 bases lay between the germline ends. CDR3 region: CASSVEERPGYTF. The CDR3 region has the DNA TGTGCCAGCAGCGTAGAAGAGAGGCCCGGCTACACCTTC.

Ten or more counts support this clonotype. The chain couples TRBV14 to TRBJ1-1, with unresolved D. The CDR3 runs 13 residues. Per germline, CDR1 SGHDN and CDR2 FVKESK. Trimming took 0 bases from V and 4 from J, leaving 6 bases between them. The CDR3 loop reads CASSQEVPTEAFF. CDR3 sequence (DNA): TGTGCCAGCAGCCAAGAAGTCCCCACTGAAGCTTTCTTT.

With regard to this clonotype: A read error is possible here, since a much larger clone lies one base away. This chain joins TRBV6-5 and TRBJ1-1; TRBD1 matches at 10 bases. The germline gives CDR1 MNHEY, CDR2 SVGAGI. CDR3 size: 15 residues. CDR3 DNA sequence: TGTGCCAGCAGTTATGACAGGGGGCTGAACACTAAAGCTTTCTTT. It encodes CASSYDRGLNTKAFF.

There are many counts of this clonotype. The chain combines TRBV7-2 with TRBJ2-7, with TRBD2 identical over 10 bases. V shed 0 bases and J 4 bases; nucleotides not matched to a gene: 6. Germline V lookup: CDR1 SGHTA, CDR2 FQGNSA. There are 16 residues in the CDR3. The CDR3: CASSLAEVAGGYEQYF. CDR3 in DNA: TGTGCCAGCAGCTTAGCGGAGGTAGCGGGGGGTTACGAGCAGTACTTC.

This rearrangement joins TRBV10-3 to TRBJ1-2, with 8 bases that match TRBD1. Per the germline V gene, CDR1 is ENHRY and CDR2 is SYGVKD. The CDR3 consists of 13 residues. The V segment lost 4 bases and the J segment 4 bases; nucleotides outside the gene matches: 2. CDR3 in DNA: TGTGCCATCAGTGCGACAGGGGCCTATGGCTACACCTTC. Translation: CAISATGAYGYTF.

This clonotype was seen more than once but under ten times. V is TRBV29-1 and J is TRBJ1-2; no clear D. The length of the CDR3 is 13 residues. Trimming cost V 3 bases and J 0 bases, with 8 bases left between them. Germline CDR1 is SQVTM and CDR2 is ANQGSEA. This CDR3 is CSVDDGANYGYTF. In DNA form, the CDR3 reads TGCAGCGTTGACGACGGGGCTAACTATGGCTACACCTTC.

This clonotype was observed many times. The chain couples TRBV9 to TRBJ2-5; D remains unclear. Germline values: CDR1 SGDLS, CDR2 YYNGEE. The CDR3 totals 14 residues. The V and J ends lost 4 bases and 5 bases respectively, with 15 bases between them. The CDR3 reads CASSPVDSVETQYF. The CDR3 bases are TGTGCCAGCAGCCCCGTTGATTCGGTTGAGACCCAGTACTTC.

This clonotype was seen more than once but under ten times. The genes are TRBV11-2 and TRBJ1-4; unclear D gene. V was clipped by 0 bases and J by 5 bases, with 16 bases between them. The CDR3 contains 17 residues. The V gene's germline CDR1 is SGHAT and CDR2 FQNNGV. The CDR3: CASSLEEMLGINEKLFF. Written as DNA, the CDR3 is TGTGCCAGCAGCTTAGAGGAGATGCTCGGGATAAATGAAAAACTGTTTTTT.